The 20 T cell receptor beta chains below all came from one sample that was sequenced in a study of cytomegalovirus exposure and HLA in healthy donors. PCR employed 60 Vbeta and 13 Jbeta primers. Profiled with immunoSEQ multiplex PCR; TCRdb holds only in-frame clones, not every one. The top ten clones hold 6.5% to 7% of a sample with around 70,000 clones, approximately 80% of them seen once. The material sequenced was PBMCs. All receptors come from a human donor in good health.

The chain employs TRBV10-3 and TRBJ1-5; 9 nucleotides align to TRBD1. Germline loops: CDR1 ENHRY, CDR2 SYGVKD. With V trimmed by 0 bases and J by 3 bases, 3 bases remained unmatched. The CDR3 contains 16 residues. CDR3 region: CAISESAQGANQPQHF. In DNA form, the CDR3 reads TGTGCCATCAGTGAGTCGGCACAGGGGGCCAATCAGCCCCAGCATTTT.

This clone was recorded once. V gene TRBV5-1 combines with J gene TRBJ1-2; D unresolved. Trimming shortened V by 2 bases and J by 7 bases, and 12 bases separated the two germline ends. The CDR3 is 13 residues long. Germline V lookup: CDR1 SGHRS, CDR2 YFSETQ. The DNA for the CDR3 is TGCGCCAGCAGCTTAAGAGCTAGTAGTGGCTACACCTTC. It translates to CASSLRASSGYTF.

The chain has TRBV10-3 and TRBJ2-3, with 10 bases that match TRBD1. V gave up 0 bases and J gave up 3 bases; unmatched junction bases: 3. The CDR3 is 16 residues long. Per the germline V gene, CDR1 is ENHRY and CDR2 is SYGVKD. CDR3 nucleotide sequence: TGTGCCATCAGTGAGTCCGGACAGGGGGGGACAGATACGCAGTATTTT. It is translated as CAISESGQGGTDTQYF.

V usage is TRBV18 and J usage is TRBJ2-3; maybe TRBD1 (5 bases). This CDR3 region has 13 residues. Germline V CDR1 and CDR2: KGHSH, LQKENI. V lost 2 bases to trimming and J lost 3 bases, with 6 bases between them. The CDR3 loop is CASSPKGTDTQYF. The CDR3 nucleotides read TGTGCCAGCTCACCAAAGGGGACAGATACGCAGTATTTT.

V and J are TRBV18 and TRBJ2-3; the match to TRBD2 covers 13 bases. Trimming cost V 2 bases and J 5 bases; bases outside gene matches: 4. The CDR3 has 16 amino acids. Germline values: CDR1 KGHSH, CDR2 LQKENI. CDR3 protein: CASSPTSGRAVDTQYF. DNA for the CDR3: TGTGCCAGCTCACCAACTAGCGGGAGGGCCGTAGATACGCAGTATTTT.

The CDR3 is CASSLGRTGQNTEAFF. The CDR3 DNA sequence: TGTGCCAGCAGCTTAGGCCGCACAGGACAGAACACTGAAGCTTTCTTT. The rearrangement joins TRBV7-6 to TRBJ1-1; tentative D call: TRBD1 (5 bases). The V end was cut by 1 base, the J end by 1 base, with 13 bases between. CDR1 and CDR2 (germline): SGHVS, FNYEAQ. The CDR3 has 16 residues.

J is TRBJ1-5 and V is TRBV7-9; D is uncertain. From germline, CDR1 is SEHNR and CDR2 FQNEAQ (reference sequence). V lost 3 bases to trimming and J lost 5 bases, with 11 bases between them. CDR3 length equals 14 residues. The DNA for the CDR3 is TGTGCCAGCAGCTTGTCCCTCGGGGATCAGCCCCAGCATTTT. Translating gives CASSLSLGDQPQHF.

The V call is TRBV6-1, the J call TRBJ2-1; D is ambiguous. Germline loops: CDR1 MNHNS, CDR2 SASEGT. CDR3 length equals 15 residues. The V end was cut by 10 bases, the J end by 7 bases, with 23 bases between. The CDR3 is CATQSRIRWANEQFF. The CDR3 DNA is TGTGCCACCCAGAGCCGGATTAGGTGGGCGAATGAGCAGTTCTTC.

V gene TRBV29-1 combines with J gene TRBJ1-1; D remains ambiguous. Germline CDR1 and CDR2: SQVTM and ANQGSEA. The CDR3 has 13 amino acids. Trimming cost V 7 bases and J 1 base, with 13 bases left between them. The CDR3 region has the DNA TGCAGCGCAACAACCCTTGGGAACACTGAAGCTTTCTTT. Its translation is CSATTLGNTEAFF.

This chain connects TRBV4-1 to TRBJ2-2, with D possibly TRBD1 on 5 matching bases. The length of the CDR3 is 16 residues. Germline CDR1 and CDR2: MGHRA and YSYEKL. The V end lost 0 bases, the J end lost 4 bases, and 12 bases lay between the germline ends. CDR3 region: CASSQDRGRLTGELFF. For the CDR3, the DNA is TGCGCCAGCAGCCAAGATAGGGGCCGTCTCACCGGGGAGCTGTTTTTT.

The rearrangement joins TRBV19 to TRBJ1-6; D might be TRBD1 (6 bases). Trimming took off 7 bases at V and 0 bases at J, with 13 bases between the two ends. This CDR3 comprises 16 residues. Germline assignment: CDR1 LNHDA and CDR2 SQIVND (reference sequence). This CDR3 is CASTRTAISYNSPLHF. In DNA form, the CDR3 reads TGTGCCAGTACGAGGACAGCCATCTCCTATAATTCACCCCTCCACTTT.

This chain uses TRBV18 with TRBJ1-2, with TRBD1 matching 10 bases. The CDR3 extends over 17 amino acids. CDR1 is KGHSH, CDR2 LQKENI, per germline. V shed 3 bases, J shed 2 bases, and the junction held 9 bases outside the gene matches. CDR3 residues: CASSPGTGALGNYGYTF. The CDR3 DNA is TGTGCCAGCTCACCTGGGACAGGGGCATTGGGGAACTATGGCTACACCTTC. The whole variable domain, remainder taken from reference TRBV18 and TRBJ1-2, is NAGVMQNPRHLVRRRGQEARLRCSPMKGHSHVYWYRQLPEEGLKFMVYLQKENIIDESGMPKERFSAEFPKEGPSILRIQQVVRGDSAAYFCASSPGTGALGNYGYTFGSGTRLTVV.

The V gene is TRBV28, the J gene TRBJ1-6; no reliable D call. The CDR3 is 15 amino acids. V was shortened by 3 bases and J by 6 bases, with 12 bases between the two germline ends. Germline V gives CDR1 MDHEN, CDR2 SYDVKM. The CDR3 coding sequence is TGTGCCAGCAGTTTTCCCGGGGTTCCTAATTCACCCCTCCACTTT. This translates into CASSFPGVPNSPLHF. The whole variable domain, filled in from reference TRBV28 and TRBJ1-6, reads DVKVTQSSRYLVKRTGEKVFLECVQDMDHENMFWYRQDPGLGLRLIYFSYDVKMKEKGDIPEGYSVSREKKERFSLILESASTNQTSMYLCASSFPGVPNSPLHFGNGTRLTVT.

This clone occurred once. V and J are TRBV19 and TRBJ1-1; D is ambiguous. Germline V gene sequence: CDR1 LNHDA, CDR2 SQIVND (reference sequence). V was pared by 10 bases and J by 3 bases, with 9 bases between. The CDR3 totals 11 residues. CDR3 sequence reads: CATNGYTEAFF. CDR3 nucleotide sequence: TGTGCCACTAATGGTTACACTGAAGCTTTCTTT.

The rearrangement uses TRBV19 and TRBJ1-6; no reliable D call. Germline V gene lookup returns CDR1 LNHDA and CDR2 SQIVND (reference sequence). The CDR3 has 13 amino acids. V was shortened by 8 bases and J by 4 bases, with 9 bases between the two germline ends. The CDR3 is CASCGQYNSPLHF. The CDR3 coding sequence is TGTGCCAGTTGCGGGCAGTATAATTCACCCCTCCACTTT.

The chain combines TRBV21-1 with TRBJ1-2. TRBV21-1 counts as a pseudogene. There are 18 residues in the CDR3. The CDR3 nucleotides read TGTGCCAGCAGCAAAGGAGGAGCGAGAGGTCAGAGAGTGGGTGGCTACACCTTC. It yields the protein CASSKGGARGQRVGGYTF.

This rearrangement joins TRBV11-3 to TRBJ2-2; 9 bases align to TRBD1. J was trimmed by 3 bases and V by 4 bases; bases with no gene match: 3. Germline V lookup: CDR1 SGHNT, CDR2 YENEEA. The CDR3 spans 15 residues. The chain's CDR3 is CASSSRTGDTGELFF. In DNA form, the CDR3 reads TGTGCCAGCAGCTCGCGGACAGGGGACACCGGGGAGCTGTTTTTT.

This clone was found once. V and J are TRBV30 and TRBJ1-1; no definite D call. From germline, CDR1 is GTSNPN and CDR2 SVGIG (reference sequence). The V end was cut by 2 bases, the J end by 4 bases, with 17 bases between. The CDR3 runs 15 residues. The CDR3 sequence: CAWSPLPSRSTEAFF. Written as DNA, the CDR3 is TGTGCCTGGAGTCCCCTCCCTAGTCGCTCCACTGAAGCTTTCTTT.

This chain connects TRBV30 to TRBJ2-2; 9 positions agree with TRBD2. With V trimmed by 3 bases and J by 3 bases, 2 bases remained unmatched. This CDR3 is built from 14 residues. Germline values: CDR1 GTSNPN, CDR2 SVGIG (reference sequence). CDR3 amino acids: CAWRSGGYTGELFF. The CDR3, as DNA: TGTGCCTGGAGGAGCGGGGGGTACACCGGGGAGCTGTTTTTT. The full variable domain, completed using reference TRBV30 and TRBJ2-2, is SQTIHQWPATLVQPVGSPLSLECTVEGTSNPNLYWYRQAAGRGLQLLFYSVGIGQISSEVPQNLSASRPQDRQFILSSKKLLLSDSGFYLCAWRSGGYTGELFFGEGSRLTVL.

The chain employs TRBV5-1 and TRBJ2-5, with a possible D match to TRBD2 (6 bases). Trimming stripped 1 base from V and 0 bases from J, with 13 bases between. CDR1 is SGHRS, CDR2 YFSETQ, per germline. This CDR3 comprises 16 residues. The CDR3: CASSLLRGSYQETQYF. For the CDR3, the DNA is TGCGCCAGCAGCTTGTTGCGGGGATCGTACCAAGAGACCCAGTACTTC.